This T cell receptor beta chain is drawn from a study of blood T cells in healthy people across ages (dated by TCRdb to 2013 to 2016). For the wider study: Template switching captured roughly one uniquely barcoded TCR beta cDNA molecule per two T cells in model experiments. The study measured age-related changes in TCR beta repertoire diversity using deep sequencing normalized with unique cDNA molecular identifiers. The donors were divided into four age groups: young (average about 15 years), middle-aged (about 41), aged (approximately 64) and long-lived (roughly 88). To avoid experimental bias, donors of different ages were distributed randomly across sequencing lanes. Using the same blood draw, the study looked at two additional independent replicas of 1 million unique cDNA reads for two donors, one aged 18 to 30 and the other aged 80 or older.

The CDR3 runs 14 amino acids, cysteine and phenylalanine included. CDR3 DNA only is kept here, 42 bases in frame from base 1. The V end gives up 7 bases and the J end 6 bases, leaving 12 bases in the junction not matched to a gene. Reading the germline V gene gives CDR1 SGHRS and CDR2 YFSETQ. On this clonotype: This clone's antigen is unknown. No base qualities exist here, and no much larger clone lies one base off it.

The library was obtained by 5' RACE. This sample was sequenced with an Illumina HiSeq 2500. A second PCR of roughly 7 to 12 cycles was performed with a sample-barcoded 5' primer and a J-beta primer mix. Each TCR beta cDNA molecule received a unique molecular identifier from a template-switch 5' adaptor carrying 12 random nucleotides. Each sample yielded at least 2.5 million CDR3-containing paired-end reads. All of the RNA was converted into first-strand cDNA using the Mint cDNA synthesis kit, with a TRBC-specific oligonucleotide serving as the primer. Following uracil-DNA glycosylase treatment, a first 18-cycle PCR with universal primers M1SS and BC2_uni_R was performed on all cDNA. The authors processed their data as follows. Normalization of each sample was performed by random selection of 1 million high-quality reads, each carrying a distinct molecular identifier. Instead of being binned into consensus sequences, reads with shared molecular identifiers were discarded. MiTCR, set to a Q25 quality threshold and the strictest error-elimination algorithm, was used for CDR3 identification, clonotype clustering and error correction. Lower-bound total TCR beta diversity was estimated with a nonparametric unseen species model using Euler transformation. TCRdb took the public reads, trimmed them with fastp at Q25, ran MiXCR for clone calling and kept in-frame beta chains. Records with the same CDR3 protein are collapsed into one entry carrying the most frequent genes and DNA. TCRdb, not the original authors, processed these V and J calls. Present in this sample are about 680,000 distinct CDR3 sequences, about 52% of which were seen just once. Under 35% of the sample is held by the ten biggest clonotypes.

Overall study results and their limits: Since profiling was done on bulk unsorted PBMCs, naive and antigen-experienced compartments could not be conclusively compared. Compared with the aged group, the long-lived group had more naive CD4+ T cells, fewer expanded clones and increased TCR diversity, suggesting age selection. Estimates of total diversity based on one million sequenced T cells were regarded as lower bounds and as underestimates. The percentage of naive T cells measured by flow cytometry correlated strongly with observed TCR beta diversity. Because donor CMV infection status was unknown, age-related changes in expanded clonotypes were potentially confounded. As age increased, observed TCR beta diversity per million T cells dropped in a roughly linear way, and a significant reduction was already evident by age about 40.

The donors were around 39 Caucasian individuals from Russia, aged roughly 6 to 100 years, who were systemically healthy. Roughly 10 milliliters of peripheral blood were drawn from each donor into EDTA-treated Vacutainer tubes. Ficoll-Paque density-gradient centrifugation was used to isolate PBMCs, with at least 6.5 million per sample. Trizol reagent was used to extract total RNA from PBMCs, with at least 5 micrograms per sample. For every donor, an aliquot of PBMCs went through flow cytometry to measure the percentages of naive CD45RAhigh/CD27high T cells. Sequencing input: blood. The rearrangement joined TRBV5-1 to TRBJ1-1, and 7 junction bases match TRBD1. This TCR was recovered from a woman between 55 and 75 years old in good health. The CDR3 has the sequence CASAMGQSFAEAFF. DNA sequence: TGCGCCAGCGCTATGGGACAGTCGTTCGCTGAAGCTTTCTTT.